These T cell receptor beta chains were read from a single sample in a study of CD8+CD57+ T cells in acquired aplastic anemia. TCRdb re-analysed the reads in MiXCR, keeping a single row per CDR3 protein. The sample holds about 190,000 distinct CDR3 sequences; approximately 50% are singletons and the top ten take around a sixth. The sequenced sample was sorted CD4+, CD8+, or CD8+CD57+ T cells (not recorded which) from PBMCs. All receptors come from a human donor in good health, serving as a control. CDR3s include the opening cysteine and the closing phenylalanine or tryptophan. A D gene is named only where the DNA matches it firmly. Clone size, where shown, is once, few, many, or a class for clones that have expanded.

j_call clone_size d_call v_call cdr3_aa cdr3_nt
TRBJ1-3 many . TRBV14 CASTATSPGTIYF TGTGCCAGCACCGCCACCTCCCCGGGCACCATATATTTT
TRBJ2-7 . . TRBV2 CASERGGFSYEQYF TGTGCCAGCGAGAGGGGGGGGTTCTCCTACGAGCAGTACTTC
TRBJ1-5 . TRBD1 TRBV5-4 CASSRRDRGQPQHF TGTGCCAGCAGCAGGCGGGACAGGGGTCAGCCCCAGCATTTT
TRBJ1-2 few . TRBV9 CASSVGRPGMGYTF TGTGCCAGCAGCGTAGGTAGGCCGGGGATGGGCTACACCTTC
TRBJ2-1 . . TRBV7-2 CASSLGGAGEQFF TGTGCCAGCAGCTTAGGGGGGGCGGGTGAGCAGTTCTTC
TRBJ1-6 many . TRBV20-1 CSARVVSANSPLHF TGCAGTGCTAGAGTTGTCAGCGCTAATTCACCCCTCCACTTT
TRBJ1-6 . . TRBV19 CASSIARVNGRSPLHF TGTGCCAGTAGTATAGCCAGGGTCAATGGGAGGTCACCCCTCCACTTT
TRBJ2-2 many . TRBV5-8 CASSLGGPGTGELFF TGTGCCAGCAGCCTCGGTGGGCCGGGGACCGGGGAGCTGTTTTTT
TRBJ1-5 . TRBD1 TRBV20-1 CSAYRGQGFQPQHF TGCAGTGCTTACAGAGGACAGGGTTTTCAGCCCCAGCATTTT
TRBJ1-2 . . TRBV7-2 CASSPHSGGTDYGYTF TGTGCCAGCAGTCCTCATTCGGGGGGGACCGACTATGGCTACACCTTC
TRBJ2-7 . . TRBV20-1 CSARSGDVYEQYF TGCAGTGCTAGATCCGGGGACGTCTACGAGCAGTACTTC
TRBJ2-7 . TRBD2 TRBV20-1 CSATGGALFEQYF TGCAGTGCCACGGGGGGGGCCCTTTTTGAGCAGTACTTC
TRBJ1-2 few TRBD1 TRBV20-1 CSARTGNYGYTF TGCAGTGCCAGGACAGGAAACTATGGCTACACCTTC
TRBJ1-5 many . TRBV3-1 CASSQDTSEGQPQHF TGTGCCAGCAGCCAAGATACATCCGAGGGTCAGCCCCAGCATTTT
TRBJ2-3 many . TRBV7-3 CASSPFRGADTQYF TGTGCCAGCAGTCCATTCCGGGGGGCCGATACGCAGTATTTT
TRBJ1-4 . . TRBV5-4 CASSLDGVTGTRVDEKLFF TGTGCCAGCAGCTTGGATGGGGTAACAGGGACTCGTGTAGATGAAAAACTGTTTTTT
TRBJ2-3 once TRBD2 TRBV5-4 CASSPTSGTSGGADTQYF TGTGCCAGCAGCCCAACCAGCGGGACTAGCGGGGGTGCAGATACGCAGTATTTT
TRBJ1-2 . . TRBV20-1 CSASQGIGYGYTF TGCAGTGCTAGTCAGGGGATTGGCTATGGCTACACCTTC
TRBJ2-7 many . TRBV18 CASSPPGHQGQYF TGTGCCAGCTCACCACCCGGACACCAGGGGCAGTACTTC
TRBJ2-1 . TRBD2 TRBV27 CASSLRDYPIYEQFF TGTGCCAGCAGTTTAAGGGACTATCCTATCTATGAGCAGTTCTTC
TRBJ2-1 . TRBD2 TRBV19 CASSILGGALNEQFF TGTGCCAGTAGTATCCTCGGGGGGGCCTTAAATGAGCAGTTCTTC
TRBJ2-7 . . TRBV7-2 CASSPSGRYEQYF TGTGCCAGCAGCCCCTCGGGGAGGTACGAGCAGTACTTC
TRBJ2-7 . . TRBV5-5 CTSSPRGSNYEQYF TGTACCAGCAGCCCACGGGGCAGCAACTACGAGCAGTACTTC
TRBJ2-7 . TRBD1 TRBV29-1 CSGKSDRTYEQYF TGCAGCGGTAAGTCGGACAGGACCTACGAGCAGTACTTC
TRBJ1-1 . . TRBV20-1 CSARQLEAFF TGCAGTGCCCGGCAACTTGAAGCTTTCTTT
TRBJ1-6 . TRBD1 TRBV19 CASRPGQSNSPLHF TGTGCCAGCAGACCGGGACAGAGTAATTCACCCCTCCACTTT
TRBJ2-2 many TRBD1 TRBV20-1 CSARPNDRGGNTGELFF TGCAGTGCTAGACCTAATGACAGGGGCGGGAACACCGGGGAGCTGTTTTTT
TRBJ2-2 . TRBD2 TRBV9 CASSVAGTSGGAGELFF TGTGCCAGCAGCGTAGCCGGGACTAGCGGGGGGGCCGGGGAGCTGTTTTTT
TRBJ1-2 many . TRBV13 CASSLGYGGGNNYGYTF TGTGCCAGCAGCTTGGGGTATGGGGGGGGGAACAACTATGGCTACACCTTC
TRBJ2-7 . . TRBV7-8 CASSLGRETSYEQYF TGTGCCAGCAGCTTAGGGCGCGAAACCTCCTACGAGCAGTACTTC
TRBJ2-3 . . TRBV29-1 CSVEGGTSTDTQYF TGCAGCGTTGAGGGCGGAACTAGCACAGATACGCAGTATTTT
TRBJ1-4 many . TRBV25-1 CASSETRGGANEKLFF TGTGCCAGCAGTGAAACCCGGGGGGGGGCGAATGAAAAACTGTTTTTT
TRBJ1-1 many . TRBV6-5 CASSYVGTEAFF TGTGCCAGCAGTTACGTCGGCACTGAAGCTTTCTTT
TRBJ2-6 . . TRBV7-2 CASSRPGPAYVLTF TGTGCCAGCAGCCGACCGGGACCGGCCTACGTCCTGACTTTC
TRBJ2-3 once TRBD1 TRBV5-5 CASSLGTGDSDTQYF TGCGCCAGCAGCTTGGGGACAGGGGATTCCGATACGCAGTATTTT
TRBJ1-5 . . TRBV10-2 CASSEVGPIYNQPQHF TGCGCCAGCAGTGAGGTGGGACCTATTTACAATCAGCCCCAGCATTTT
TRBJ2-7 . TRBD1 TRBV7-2 CASSSGQGFEQYF TGTGCCAGCAGCTCCGGACAGGGGTTCGAGCAGTACTTC
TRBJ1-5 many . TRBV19 CASKTSRGNQPQHF TGTGCCAGTAAAACTTCTCGCGGTAATCAGCCCCAGCATTTT
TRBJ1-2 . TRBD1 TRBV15 CATSRDTGVKGYTF TGTGCCACCAGCAGAGACACAGGGGTGAAGGGCTACACCTTC
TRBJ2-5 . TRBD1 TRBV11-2 CASSLRPVTGQGSETQYF TGTGCCAGCAGCTTACGTCCGGTTACAGGACAGGGGTCGGAGACCCAGTACTTC
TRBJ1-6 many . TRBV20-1 CSASLGLGTPLHF TGCAGTGCTAGTTTGGGACTTGGTACACCCCTCCACTTT
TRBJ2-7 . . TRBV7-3 CASSFGATGDSYEQYF TGCGCCAGCAGCTTTGGGGCGACAGGAGACTCCTACGAGCAGTACTTC
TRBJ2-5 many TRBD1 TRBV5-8 CASRGSRGETQYF TGTGCCAGCAGGGGCAGCAGGGGGGAGACCCAGTACTTC